This T cell receptor (beta chain) was profiled in a study of regulatory T cells in long-lasting Graves disease. Study-level findings and limits: Gene preferences differed: TRBV28, TRBJ1-2, TRBJ2-5 in persistent cases. Among persistent patients, a larger number of public clonotypes were shared (approximately 3,000) than among newly diagnosed patients (under 1,000). Patients with persistent Graves' had lower TCR diversity than newly diagnosed patients.

The time point was: persistent/refractory GD, antithyroid drugs over 5 years with positive TRAb. The authors made the TCR library using RNA they extracted from PBMCs. Concerning this clonotype itself: The antigen is unknown.

V shed 1 base and J 7 bases; nucleotides not matched to a gene: 5. Germline CDR1 is LGHNT and CDR2 is FRNRAP. This CDR3 region has 14 residues. Researchers made TCR beta libraries by using iRepertoire HTBI primers and running Arm-PCR on CDR3 regions. TCRdb re-derived calls from the multiplex PCR reads in MiXCR, one entry per CDR3 protein. The sample gives nearly 350,000 distinct CDR3 sequences, roughly 21% of which show up once; around 30% is in the top ten. This receptor was obtained from a female donor with Graves disease. The V gene is TRBV12-5, the J gene TRBJ1-2; 8 nucleotides match TRBD1. This sample comprised peripheral blood mononuclear cells (PBMCs), obtained when the disease was refractory, from a patient treated with antithyroid drugs. The CDR3 reads CASGLGGQGGGYTF. In DNA, the CDR3 is TGTGCTAGTGGTTTGGGCGGACAGGGTGGTGGCTACACCTTC.